The clone carrying this T cell receptor beta chain has a handful of counts. The data are from a study of control samples from healthy donors and cancer patients. The CDR3 sequence is 18 residues long. The V segment lost 1 base and the J segment 0 bases; nucleotides outside the gene matches: 11. The germline CDR1 and CDR2 sequences are GTSNPN and SVGIG (reference sequence). TCRdb keeps only in-frame clones here, not all; method: immunoSEQ multiplex PCR. The repertoire has 120,000 or so clones, approximately 90% of them found once; the top ten carry 6% to 8.5%. The sequencing sample was made of blood. The chain carries TRBV30 and TRBJ1-5; 8 bases are a match to TRBD1. This TCR was recovered from a young woman in good health. The DNA for the CDR3 is TGTGCCTGGAGTGGAGGAAAGACAGGGGCTAATAGCAATCAGCCCCAGCATTTT. As protein: CAWSGGKTGANSNQPQHF. Full variable domain (remainder filled in from reference TRBV30 and TRBJ1-5): SQTIHQWPATLVQPVGSPLSLECTVEGTSNPNLYWYRQAAGRGLQLLFYSVGIGQISSEVPQNLSASRPQDRQFILSSKKLLLSDSGFYLCAWSGGKTGANSNQPQHFGDGTRLSIL.